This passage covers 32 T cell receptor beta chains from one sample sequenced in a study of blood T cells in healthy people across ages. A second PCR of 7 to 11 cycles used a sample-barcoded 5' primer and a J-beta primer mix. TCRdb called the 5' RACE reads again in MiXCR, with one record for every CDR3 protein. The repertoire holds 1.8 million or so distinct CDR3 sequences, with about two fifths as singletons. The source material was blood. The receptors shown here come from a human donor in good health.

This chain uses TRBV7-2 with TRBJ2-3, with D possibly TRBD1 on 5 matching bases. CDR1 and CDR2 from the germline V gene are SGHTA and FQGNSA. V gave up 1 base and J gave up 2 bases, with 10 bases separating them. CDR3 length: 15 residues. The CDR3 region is CASSLVYGHTDTQYF. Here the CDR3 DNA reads TGTGCCAGCAGCTTAGTATACGGACACACAGATACGCAGTATTTT.

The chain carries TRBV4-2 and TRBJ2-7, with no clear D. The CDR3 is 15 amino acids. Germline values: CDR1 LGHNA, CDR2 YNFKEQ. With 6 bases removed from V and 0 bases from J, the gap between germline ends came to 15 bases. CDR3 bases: TGTGCCAGCAGTCCAACCAGAGAGGTCTCCTACGAGCAGTACTTC. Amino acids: CASSPTREVSYEQYF.

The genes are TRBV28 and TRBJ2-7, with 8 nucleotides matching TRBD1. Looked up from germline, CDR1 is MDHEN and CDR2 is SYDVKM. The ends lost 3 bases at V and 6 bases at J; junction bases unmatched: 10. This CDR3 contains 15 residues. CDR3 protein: CASSFPSRGLLEQYF. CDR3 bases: TGTGCCAGCAGTTTCCCTTCCAGGGGGCTTCTCGAGCAGTACTTC.

CDR3 sequence: CSVTQGAMTEAFF. The CDR3 nucleotides read TGCAGCGTAACACAGGGGGCAATGACTGAAGCTTTCTTT. V and J are TRBV29-1 and TRBJ1-1; 9 bases map to TRBD1. Germline V gives CDR1 SQVTM, CDR2 ANQGSEA. This CDR3 has 13 amino acids. J was trimmed by 5 bases and V by 6 bases; bases with no gene match: 7. The variable domain in full, with the rest retrieved from reference TRBV29-1 and TRBJ1-1, is SAVISQKPSRDICQRGTSLTIQCQVDSQVTMMFWYRQQPGQSLTLIATANQGSEATYESGFVIDKFPISRPNLTFSTLTVSNMSPEDSSIYLCSVTQGAMTEAFFGQGTRLTVV.

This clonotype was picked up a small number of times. CDR3 sequence: CAIRLGQGNTEAFF. The DNA of the CDR3 is TGTGCCATCAGACTCGGACAGGGAAACACTGAAGCTTTCTTT. The chain carries TRBV10-3 and TRBJ1-1, with 8 bases identical to TRBD1. The ends lost 6 bases at V and 2 bases at J; junction bases unmatched: 5. Per the germline V gene, CDR1 is ENHRY and CDR2 is SYGVKD. This CDR3 spans 14 amino acids.

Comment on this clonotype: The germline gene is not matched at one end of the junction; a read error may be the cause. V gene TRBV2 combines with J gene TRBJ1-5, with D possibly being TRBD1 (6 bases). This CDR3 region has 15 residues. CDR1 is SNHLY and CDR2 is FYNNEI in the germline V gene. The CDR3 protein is CTSSDKQGWDQPQHF. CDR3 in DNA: TGTACCAGCAGCGACAAACAGGGTTGGGATCAGCCCCAGCATTTT. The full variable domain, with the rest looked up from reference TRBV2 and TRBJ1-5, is EPEVTQTPSHQVTQMGQEVILRCVPISNHLYFYWYRQILGQKVEFLVSFYNNEISEKSEIFDDQFSVERPDGSNFTLKIRSTKLEDSAMYFCTSSDKQGWDQPQHFGDGTRLSIL.

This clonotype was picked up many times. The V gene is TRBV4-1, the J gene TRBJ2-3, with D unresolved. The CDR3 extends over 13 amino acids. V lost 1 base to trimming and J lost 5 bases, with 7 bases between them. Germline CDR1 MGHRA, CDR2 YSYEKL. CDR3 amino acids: CASSQVPEDTQYF. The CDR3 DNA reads TGCGCCAGCAGCCAAGTCCCAGAAGATACGCAGTATTTT.

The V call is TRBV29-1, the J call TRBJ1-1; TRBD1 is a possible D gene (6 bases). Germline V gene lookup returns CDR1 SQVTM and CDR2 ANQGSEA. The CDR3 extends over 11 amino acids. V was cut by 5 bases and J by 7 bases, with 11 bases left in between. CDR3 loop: CSVSGDFEAFF. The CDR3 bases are TGCAGCGTTTCAGGGGACTTTGAAGCTTTCTTT.

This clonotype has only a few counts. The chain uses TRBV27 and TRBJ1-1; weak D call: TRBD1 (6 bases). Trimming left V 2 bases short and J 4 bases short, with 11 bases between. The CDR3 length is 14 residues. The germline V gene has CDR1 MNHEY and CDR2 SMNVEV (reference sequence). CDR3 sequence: CASSLMGGATEAFF. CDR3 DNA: TGTGCCAGCAGTTTAATGGGGGGCGCCACTGAAGCTTTCTTT.

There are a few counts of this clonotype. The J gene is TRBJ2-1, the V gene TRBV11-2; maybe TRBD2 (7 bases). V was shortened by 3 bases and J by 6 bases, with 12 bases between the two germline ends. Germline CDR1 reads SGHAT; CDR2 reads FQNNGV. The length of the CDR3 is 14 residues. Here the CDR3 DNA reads TGTGCCAGCAGCTTTTCCGGGGGGCCCAATGAGCAGTTCTTC. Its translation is CASSFSGGPNEQFF.

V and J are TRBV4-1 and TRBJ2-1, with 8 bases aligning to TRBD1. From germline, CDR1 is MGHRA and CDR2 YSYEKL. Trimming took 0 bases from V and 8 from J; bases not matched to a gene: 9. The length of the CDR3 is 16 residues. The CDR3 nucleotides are TGCGCCAGCAGCCAAGATCTGGCAGGGGGCGGCGATGAGCAGTTCTTC. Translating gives CASSQDLAGGGDEQFF.

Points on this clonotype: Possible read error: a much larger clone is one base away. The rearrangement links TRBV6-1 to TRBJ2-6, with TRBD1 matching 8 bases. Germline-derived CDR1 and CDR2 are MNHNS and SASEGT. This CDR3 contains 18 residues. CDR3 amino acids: CTSLVRTGWNSGANVLTF. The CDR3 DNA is TGTACCAGCCTTGTAAGGACAGGGTGGAACTCTGGGGCCAACGTCCTGACTTTC.

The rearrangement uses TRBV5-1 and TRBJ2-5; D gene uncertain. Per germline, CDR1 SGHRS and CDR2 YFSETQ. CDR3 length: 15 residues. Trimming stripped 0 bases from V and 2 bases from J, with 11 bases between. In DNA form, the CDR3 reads TGCGCCAGCAGCTTGGCCTGGGCAGAGCAAGAGACCCAGTACTTC. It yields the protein CASSLAWAEQETQYF. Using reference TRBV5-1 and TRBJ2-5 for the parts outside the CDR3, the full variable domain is KAGVTQTPRYLIKTRGQQVTLSCSPISGHRSVSWYQQTPGQGLQFLFEYFSETQRNKGNFPGRFSGRQFSNSRSEMNVSTLELGDSALYLCASSLAWAEQETQYFGPGTRLLVL.

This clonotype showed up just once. The CDR3 is CAISDRPSDQPQHF. The CDR3 DNA reads TGTGCCATCAGTGATAGGCCTTCCGATCAGCCCCAGCATTTT. The V and J genes are TRBV10-3 and TRBJ1-5; D is unclear. CDR1 and CDR2 from the germline V gene are ENHRY and SYGVKD. This CDR3 is built from 14 residues. The ends were cut back, 3 bases at V and 5 bases at J, with 11 bases in the middle.

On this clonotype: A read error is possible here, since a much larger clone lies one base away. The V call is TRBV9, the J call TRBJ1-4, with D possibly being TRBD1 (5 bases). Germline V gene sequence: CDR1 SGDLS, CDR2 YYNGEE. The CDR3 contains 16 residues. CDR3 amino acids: CASSVTPGLGSEKPFF. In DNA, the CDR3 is TGTGCCAGCAGCGTCACCCCGGGACTTGGGTCGGAAAAACCGTTTTTT. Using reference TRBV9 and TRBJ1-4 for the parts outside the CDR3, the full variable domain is DSGVTQTPKHLITATGQRVTLRCSPRSGDLSVYWYQQSLDQGLQFLIQYYNGEERAKGNILERFSAQQFPDLHSELNLSSLELGDSALYFCASSVTPGLGSEKPFFGSGTQLSVL.

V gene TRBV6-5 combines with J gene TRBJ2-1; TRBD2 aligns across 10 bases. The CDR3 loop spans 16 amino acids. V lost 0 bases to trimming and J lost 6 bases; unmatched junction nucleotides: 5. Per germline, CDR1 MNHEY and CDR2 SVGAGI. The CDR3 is CASSYSRTSGPNEQFF. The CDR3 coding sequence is TGTGCCAGCAGTTACTCCCGGACTAGCGGCCCCAATGAGCAGTTCTTC.

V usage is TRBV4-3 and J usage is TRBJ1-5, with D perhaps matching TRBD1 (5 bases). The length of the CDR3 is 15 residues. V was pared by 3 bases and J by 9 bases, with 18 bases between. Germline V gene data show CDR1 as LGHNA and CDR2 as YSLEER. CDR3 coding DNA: TGCGCCAGCAGCCAGGAACCGACAGCGCGGAGGCCCCAGCATTTT. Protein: CASSQEPTARRPQHF.

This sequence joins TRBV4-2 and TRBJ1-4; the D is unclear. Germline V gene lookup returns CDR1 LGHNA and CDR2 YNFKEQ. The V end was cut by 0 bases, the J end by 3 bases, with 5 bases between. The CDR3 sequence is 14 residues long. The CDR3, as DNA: TGTGCCAGCAGCCAAGACGCAGCTAATGAAAAACTGTTTTTT. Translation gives CASSQDAANEKLFF.

In DNA form, the CDR3 reads TGCGCCAGCAGCTTGTCGATTCCAGGACAGGGCATCAATGAGCAGTTCTTC. Its protein product is CASSLSIPGQGINEQFF. The rearrangement links TRBV5-1 to TRBJ2-1; 8 bases match TRBD1. CDR1 and CDR2 from the germline V gene are SGHRS and YFSETQ. The junction had 12 bases not matched to a gene; V was cut back by 1 base and J by 6 bases. The CDR3 has 17 amino acids.

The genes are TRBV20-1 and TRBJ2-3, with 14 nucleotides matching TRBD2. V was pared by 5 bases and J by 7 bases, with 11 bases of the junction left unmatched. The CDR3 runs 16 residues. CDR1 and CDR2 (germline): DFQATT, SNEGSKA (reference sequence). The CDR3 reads CSALQGLAGVPNTQYF. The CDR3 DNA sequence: TGCAGTGCTTTACAGGGACTAGCGGGGGTTCCAAATACGCAGTATTTT.

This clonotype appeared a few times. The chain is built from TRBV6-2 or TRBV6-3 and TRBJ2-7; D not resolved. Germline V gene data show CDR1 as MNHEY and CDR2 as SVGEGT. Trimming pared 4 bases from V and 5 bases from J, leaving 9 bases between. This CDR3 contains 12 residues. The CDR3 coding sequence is TGTGCCAGCAGTTTGGAGTCGGACGAGCAGTACTTC. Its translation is CASSLESDEQYF.

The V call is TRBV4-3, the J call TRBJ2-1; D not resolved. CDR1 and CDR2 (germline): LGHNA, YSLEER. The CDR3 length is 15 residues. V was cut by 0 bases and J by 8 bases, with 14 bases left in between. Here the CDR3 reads CASSQETAASDEQFF. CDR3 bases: TGCGCCAGCAGCCAAGAAACGGCCGCGAGCGATGAGCAGTTCTTC.

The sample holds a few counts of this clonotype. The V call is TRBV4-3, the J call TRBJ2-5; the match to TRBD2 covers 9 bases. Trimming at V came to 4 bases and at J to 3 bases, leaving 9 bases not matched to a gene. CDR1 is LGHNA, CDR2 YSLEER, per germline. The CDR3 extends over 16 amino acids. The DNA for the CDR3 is TGCGCCAGCAGCCCCTCCGTGGTAGCGGGGGAAGAGACCCAGTACTTC. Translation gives CASSPSVVAGEETQYF.

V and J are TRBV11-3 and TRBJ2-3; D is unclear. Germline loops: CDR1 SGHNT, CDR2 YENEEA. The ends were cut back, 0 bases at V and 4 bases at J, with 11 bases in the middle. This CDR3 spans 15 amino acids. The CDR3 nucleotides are TGTGCCAGCAGCTTAGAGGGCACTACGGCAGATACGCAGTATTTT. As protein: CASSLEGTTADTQYF.

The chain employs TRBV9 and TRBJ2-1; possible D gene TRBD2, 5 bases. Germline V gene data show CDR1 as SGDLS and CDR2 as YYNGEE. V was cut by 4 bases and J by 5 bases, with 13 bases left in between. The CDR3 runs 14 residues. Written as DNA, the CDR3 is TGTGCCAGCAGCTCTAGAGGGATCAACAATGAGCAGTTCTTC. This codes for CASSSRGINNEQFF.

The CDR3 spells CASVHYEQYF. The CDR3 DNA reads TGTGCCAGCGTTCACTACGAGCAGTACTTC. The J gene is TRBJ2-5, the V gene TRBV6-5; no firm D call. Judging by the DNA end, TRBJ2-7 fits better; the J call may be wrong. The CDR3 has 10 amino acids. Germline V gene lookup returns CDR1 MNHEY and CDR2 SVGAGI.

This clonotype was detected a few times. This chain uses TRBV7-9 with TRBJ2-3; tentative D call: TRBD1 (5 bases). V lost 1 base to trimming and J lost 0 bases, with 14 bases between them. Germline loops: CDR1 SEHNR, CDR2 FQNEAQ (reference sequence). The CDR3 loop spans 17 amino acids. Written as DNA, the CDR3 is TGTGCCAGCAGCTTAGAGGAGACAGCTACTAGCACAGATACGCAGTATTTT. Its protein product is CASSLEETATSTDTQYF.

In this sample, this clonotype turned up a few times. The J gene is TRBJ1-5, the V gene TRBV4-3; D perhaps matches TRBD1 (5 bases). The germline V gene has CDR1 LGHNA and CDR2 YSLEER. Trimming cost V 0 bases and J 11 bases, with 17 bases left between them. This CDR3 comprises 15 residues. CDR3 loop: CASSQDRGERLTQHF. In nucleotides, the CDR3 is TGCGCCAGCAGCCAAGATAGAGGGGAAAGGTTGACCCAGCATTTT.

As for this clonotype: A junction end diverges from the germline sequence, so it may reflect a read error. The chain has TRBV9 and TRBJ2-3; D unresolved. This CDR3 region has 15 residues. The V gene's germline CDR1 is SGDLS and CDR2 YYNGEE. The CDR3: CAGSVGRGSTDTQYF. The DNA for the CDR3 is TGTGCCGGCAGCGTAGGCCGCGGTAGCACAGATACGCAGTATTTT.

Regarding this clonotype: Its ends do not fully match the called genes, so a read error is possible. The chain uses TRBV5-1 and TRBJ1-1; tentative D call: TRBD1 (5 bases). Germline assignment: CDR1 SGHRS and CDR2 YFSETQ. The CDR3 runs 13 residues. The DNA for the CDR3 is TGCGTCAGCAGCTTGGGGGTCCTCCCGGGAGCTTTCTTT. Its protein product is CVSSLGVLPGAFF.

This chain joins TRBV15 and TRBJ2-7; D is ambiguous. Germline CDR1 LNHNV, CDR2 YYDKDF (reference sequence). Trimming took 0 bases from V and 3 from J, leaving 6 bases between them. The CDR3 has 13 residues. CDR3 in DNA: TGTGCCACCAGCAGAGACATAAACTACGAGCAGTACTTC. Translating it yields CATSRDINYEQYF.

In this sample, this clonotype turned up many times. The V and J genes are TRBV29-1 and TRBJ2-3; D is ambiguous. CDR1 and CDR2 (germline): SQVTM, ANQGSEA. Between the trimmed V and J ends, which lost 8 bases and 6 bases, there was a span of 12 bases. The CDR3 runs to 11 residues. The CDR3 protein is CSIRGPDTQYF. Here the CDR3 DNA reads TGCAGCATTCGAGGTCCGGATACGCAGTATTTT.